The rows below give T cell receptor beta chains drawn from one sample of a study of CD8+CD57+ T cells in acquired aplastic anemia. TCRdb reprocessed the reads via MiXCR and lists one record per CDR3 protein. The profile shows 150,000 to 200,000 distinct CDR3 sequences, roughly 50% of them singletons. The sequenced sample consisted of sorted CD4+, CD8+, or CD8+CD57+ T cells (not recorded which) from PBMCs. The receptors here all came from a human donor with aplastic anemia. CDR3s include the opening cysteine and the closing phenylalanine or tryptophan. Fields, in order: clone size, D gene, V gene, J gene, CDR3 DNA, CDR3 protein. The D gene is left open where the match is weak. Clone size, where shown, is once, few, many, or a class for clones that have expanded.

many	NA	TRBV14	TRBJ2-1	TGTGCCAGCAGCCTTCTAGCGCAGCATGGGCAGTTCTTC	CASSLLAQHGQFF
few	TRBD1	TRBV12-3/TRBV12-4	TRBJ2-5	TGTGCCAGCAGTTTCGACAGGGGGGAGACCCAGTACTTC	CASSFDRGETQYF
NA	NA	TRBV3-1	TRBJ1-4	TGTGCCAGCAGCCAAGACGGCAGGGAGAATGAAAAACTGTTTTTT	CASSQDGRENEKLFF
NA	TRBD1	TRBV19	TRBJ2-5	TGTGCCAGTAGTACAGGGGGCGTTGGACAGACCCAGTACTTC	CASSTGGVGQTQYF
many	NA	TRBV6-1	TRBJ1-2	TGTGCCAGCAATGTTGGAGGGGTTTCTGGCTACACCTTC	CASNVGGVSGYTF
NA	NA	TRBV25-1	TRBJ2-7	TGTGCCAGCCTACACGGTTTCGAGCAGTACTTC	CASLHGFEQYF
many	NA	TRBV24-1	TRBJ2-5	TGTGCCACCAGTGATTCAGCGCACATCCAAGAGACCCAGTACTTC	CATSDSAHIQETQYF
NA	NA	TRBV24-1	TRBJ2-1	TGTGCCACCAGTGATTTGCAGGCAGGGAGCGGTGAGCAGTTCTTC	CATSDLQAGSGEQFF
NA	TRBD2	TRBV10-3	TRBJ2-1	TGTGCCATCAGTGAGTCTCGGTCCGGGGGAGGGAGAGATGAGCAGTTCTTC	CAISESRSGGGRDEQFF
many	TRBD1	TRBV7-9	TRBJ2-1	TGTGCCAGCAGCGCCGGACAGGGGCCCTACAATGAGCAGTTCTTC	CASSAGQGPYNEQFF
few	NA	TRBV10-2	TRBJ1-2	TGCGCCAGCAGTGATTTAGTTAGGGAACCCTATGGCTACACCTTC	CASSDLVREPYGYTF
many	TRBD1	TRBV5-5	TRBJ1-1	TGTGCCAGCAGCGGGGGAACAGGGGGCCAGACTGAAGCTTTCTTT	CASSGGTGGQTEAFF
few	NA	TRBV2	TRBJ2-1	TGTGCCAGCATTATGACAGCGAGCTCCTACAATGAGCAGTTCTTC	CASIMTASSYNEQFF
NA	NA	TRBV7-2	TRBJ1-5	TGTGCCAGCAGCCCAAGGACCAAGAATCAGCCCCAGCATTTT	CASSPRTKNQPQHF
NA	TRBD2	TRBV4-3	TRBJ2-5	TGCGCCAGCAGCCAAGATGGAGGACTAGCGGGGTGGGAGACCCAGTACTTC	CASSQDGGLAGWETQYF
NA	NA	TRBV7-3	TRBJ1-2	TGTGCCAGCAGCTTTGGGGGATCCTATGGCTACACCTTC	CASSFGGSYGYTF
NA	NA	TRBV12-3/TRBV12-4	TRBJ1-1	TGTGCCAGCAGTCCCCCAGGCGGACGGGACCACACTGAAGCTTTCTTT	CASSPPGGRDHTEAFF
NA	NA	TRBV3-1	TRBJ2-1	TGTGCCAGCAGCCCCGGACAGCCGGGTCAGTTCTTC	CASSPGQPGQFF
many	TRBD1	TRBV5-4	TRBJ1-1	TGTGCCAGCAGCTTGAGGAAGGGGGCAAAAGGCACTGAAGCTTTCTTT	CASSLRKGAKGTEAFF
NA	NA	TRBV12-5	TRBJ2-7	TGTGCTAGTGGTTTGGGCTCGAACGAGCAGTACTTC	CASGLGSNEQYF
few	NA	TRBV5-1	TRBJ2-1	TGCGCCAGCGGCACAGACTCCACCGACAATGAGCAGTTCTTC	CASGTDSTDNEQFF
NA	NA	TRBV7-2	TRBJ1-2	TGTGCCAGCAGACCTACCCGGGGTTATGGCTACACCTTC	CASRPTRGYGYTF